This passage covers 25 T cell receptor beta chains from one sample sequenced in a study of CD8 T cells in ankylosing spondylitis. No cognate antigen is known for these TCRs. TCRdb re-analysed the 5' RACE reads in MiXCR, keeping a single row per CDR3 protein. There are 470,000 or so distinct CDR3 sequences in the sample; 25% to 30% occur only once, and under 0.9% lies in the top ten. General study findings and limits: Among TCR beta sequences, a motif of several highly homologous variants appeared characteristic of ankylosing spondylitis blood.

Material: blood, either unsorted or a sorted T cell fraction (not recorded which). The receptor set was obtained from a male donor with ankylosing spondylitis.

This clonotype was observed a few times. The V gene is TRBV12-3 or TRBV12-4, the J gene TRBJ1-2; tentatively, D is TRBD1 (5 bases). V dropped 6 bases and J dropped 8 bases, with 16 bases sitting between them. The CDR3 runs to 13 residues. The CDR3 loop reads CASSWDRQQGYTF. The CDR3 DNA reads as TGTGCCAGCAGCTGGGACCGCCAGCAGGGCTACACCTTC.

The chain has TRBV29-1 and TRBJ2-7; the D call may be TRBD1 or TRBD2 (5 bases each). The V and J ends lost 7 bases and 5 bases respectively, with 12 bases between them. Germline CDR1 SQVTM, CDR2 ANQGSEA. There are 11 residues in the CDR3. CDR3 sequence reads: CSAGWGDEQYV. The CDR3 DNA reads TGCAGCGCGGGGTGGGGCGACGAGCAGTACGTC.

CDR3 loop: CASSHTPGQRPYEQYV. In DNA form, the CDR3 reads TGTGCCAGCAGCCACACCCCGGGACAGAGACCTTACGAGCAGTACGTC. This sequence joins TRBV7-9 and TRBJ2-7, with 7 bases identical to TRBD1. Germline CDR1 SEHNR, CDR2 FQNEAQ (reference sequence). The CDR3 has 16 residues. V was clipped by 5 bases and J by 4 bases; unmatched bases: 14.

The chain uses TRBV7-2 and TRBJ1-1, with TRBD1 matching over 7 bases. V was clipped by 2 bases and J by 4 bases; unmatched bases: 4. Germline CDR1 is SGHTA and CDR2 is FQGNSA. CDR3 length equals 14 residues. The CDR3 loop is CASSLRTGATEAFF. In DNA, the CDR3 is TGTGCCAGCAGCTTACGAACAGGGGCCACTGAAGCTTTCTTT.

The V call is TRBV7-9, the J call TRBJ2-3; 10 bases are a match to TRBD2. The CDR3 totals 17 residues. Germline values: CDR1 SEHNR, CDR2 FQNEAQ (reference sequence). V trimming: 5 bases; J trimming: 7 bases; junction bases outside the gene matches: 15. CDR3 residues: CASSLVAGGLSSNTQYF. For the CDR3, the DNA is TGTGCCAGCAGCCTTGTAGCGGGAGGCCTCAGCTCAAATACGCAGTATTTT.

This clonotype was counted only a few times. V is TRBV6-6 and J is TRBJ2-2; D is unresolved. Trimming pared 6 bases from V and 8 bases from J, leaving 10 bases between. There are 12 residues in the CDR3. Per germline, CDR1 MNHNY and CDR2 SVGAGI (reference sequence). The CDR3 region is CASRIFRGELFF. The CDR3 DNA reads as TGTGCCAGCAGAATCTTCAGGGGGGAGCTGTTTTTT.

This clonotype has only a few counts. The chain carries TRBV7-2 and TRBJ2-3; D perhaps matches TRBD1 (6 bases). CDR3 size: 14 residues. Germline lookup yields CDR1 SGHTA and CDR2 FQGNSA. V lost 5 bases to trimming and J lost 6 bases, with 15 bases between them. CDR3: CASSQGSTWDTQYF. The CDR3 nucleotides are TGTGCCAGCAGCCAGGGGTCTACTTGGGATACGCAGTATTTT.

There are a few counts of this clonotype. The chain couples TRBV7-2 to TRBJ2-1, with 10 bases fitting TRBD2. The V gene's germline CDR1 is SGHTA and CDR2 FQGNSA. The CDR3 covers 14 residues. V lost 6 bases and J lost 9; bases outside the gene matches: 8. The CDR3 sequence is CASSFGLAVIEQFF. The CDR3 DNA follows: TGTGCCAGCAGTTTTGGACTAGCGGTAATTGAGCAGTTCTTC.

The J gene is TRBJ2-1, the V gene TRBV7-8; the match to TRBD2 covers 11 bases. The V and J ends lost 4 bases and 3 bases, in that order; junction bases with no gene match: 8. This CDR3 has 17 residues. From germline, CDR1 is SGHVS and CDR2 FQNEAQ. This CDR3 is CASSSLIAGGRYNEQFF. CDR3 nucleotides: TGTGCCAGCAGCTCCCTGATAGCGGGAGGGCGCTACAATGAGCAGTTCTTC.

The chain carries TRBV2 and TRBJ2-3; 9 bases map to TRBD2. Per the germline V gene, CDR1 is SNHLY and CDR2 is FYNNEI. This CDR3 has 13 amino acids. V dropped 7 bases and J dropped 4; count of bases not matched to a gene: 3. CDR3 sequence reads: CASTQRGADTQYF. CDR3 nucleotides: TGTGCCAGCACTCAGCGGGGGGCAGATACGCAGTATTTT.

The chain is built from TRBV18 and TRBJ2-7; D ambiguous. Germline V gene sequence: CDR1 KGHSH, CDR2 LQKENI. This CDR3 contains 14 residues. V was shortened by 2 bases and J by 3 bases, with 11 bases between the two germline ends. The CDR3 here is CASSPRQSNYEQYF. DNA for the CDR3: TGTGCCAGCTCACCAAGGCAGAGCAACTACGAGCAGTACTTC.

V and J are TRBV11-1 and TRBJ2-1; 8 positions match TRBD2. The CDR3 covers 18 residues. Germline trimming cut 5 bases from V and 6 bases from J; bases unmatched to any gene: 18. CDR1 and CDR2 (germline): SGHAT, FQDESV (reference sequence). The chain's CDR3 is CASSPGRTTAGGLNEQFF. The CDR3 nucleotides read TGTGCCAGCAGCCCGGGAAGGACGACGGCGGGAGGCCTCAATGAGCAGTTCTTC.

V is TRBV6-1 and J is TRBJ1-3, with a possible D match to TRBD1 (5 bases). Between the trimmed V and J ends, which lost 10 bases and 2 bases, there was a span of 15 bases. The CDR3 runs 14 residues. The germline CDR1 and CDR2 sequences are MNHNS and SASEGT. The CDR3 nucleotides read TGTGCCACCTCCCAGTCGGGGGCTGGAAACACCATATATTTT. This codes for CATSQSGAGNTIYF.

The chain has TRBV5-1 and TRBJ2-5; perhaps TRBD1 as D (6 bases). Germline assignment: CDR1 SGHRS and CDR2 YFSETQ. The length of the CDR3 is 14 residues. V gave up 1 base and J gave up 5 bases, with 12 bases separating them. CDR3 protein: CASSLIPGAETQYF. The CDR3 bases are TGCGCCAGCAGCTTGATTCCAGGGGCGGAGACCCAGTACTTC.

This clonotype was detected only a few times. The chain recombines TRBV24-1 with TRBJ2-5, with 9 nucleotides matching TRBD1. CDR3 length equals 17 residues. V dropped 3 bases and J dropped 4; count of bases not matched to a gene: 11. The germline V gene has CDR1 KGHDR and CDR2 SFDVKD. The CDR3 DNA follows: TGTGCCACCAGTGATGGGGGGACAGGGACTTTGGGAGAGACCCAGTACTTC. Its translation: CATSDGGTGTLGETQYF.

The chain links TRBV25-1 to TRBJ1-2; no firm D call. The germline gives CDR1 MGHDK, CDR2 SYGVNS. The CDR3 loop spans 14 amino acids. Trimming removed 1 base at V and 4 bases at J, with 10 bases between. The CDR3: CASSEFRRSYGYTF. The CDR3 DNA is TGTGCCAGCAGTGAATTTCGAAGGAGCTATGGCTACACCTTC.

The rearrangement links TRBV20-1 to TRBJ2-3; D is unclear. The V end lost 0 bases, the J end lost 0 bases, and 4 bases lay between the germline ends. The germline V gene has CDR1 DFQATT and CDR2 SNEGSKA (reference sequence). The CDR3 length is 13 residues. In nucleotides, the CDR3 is TGCAGTGCTAGAGACGCTAGCACAGATACGCAGTATTTT. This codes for CSARDASTDTQYF.

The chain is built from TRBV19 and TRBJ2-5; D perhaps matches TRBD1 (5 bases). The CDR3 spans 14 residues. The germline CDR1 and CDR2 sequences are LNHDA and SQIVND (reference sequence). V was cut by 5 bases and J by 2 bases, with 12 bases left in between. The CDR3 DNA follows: TGTGCCAGTAGTGGGGCGACGGTGCAAGAGACCCAGTACTTC. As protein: CASSGATVQETQYF.

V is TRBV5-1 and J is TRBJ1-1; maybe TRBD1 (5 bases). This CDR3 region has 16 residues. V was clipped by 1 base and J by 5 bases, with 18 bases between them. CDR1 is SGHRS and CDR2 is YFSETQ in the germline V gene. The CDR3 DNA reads TGCGCCAGCAGCTTGTCAACTCGTGGGGCGGAGACTGAAGCTTTCTTT. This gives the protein CASSLSTRGAETEAFF.

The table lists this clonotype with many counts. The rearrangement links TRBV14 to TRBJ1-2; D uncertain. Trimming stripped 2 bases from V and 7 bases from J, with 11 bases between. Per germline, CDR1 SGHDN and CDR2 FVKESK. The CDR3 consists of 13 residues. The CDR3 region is CASSQWVGIGYTF. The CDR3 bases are TGTGCCAGCAGCCAATGGGTAGGGATTGGCTACACCTTC.

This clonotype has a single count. The CDR3 region has the DNA TGTGCCAGCAGCTCACGGGACAGGGCCTACGAGCAGTACTTC. Translated: CASSSRDRAYEQYF. The chain recombines TRBV7-6 with TRBJ2-7; 9 bases line up with TRBD1. The V and J ends lost 4 bases and 2 bases, in that order; junction bases with no gene match: 3. The CDR3 totals 14 residues. Germline V gene sequence: CDR1 SGHVS, CDR2 FNYEAQ.

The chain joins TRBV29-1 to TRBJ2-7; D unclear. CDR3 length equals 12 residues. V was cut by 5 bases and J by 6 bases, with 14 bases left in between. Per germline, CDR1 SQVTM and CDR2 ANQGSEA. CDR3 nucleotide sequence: TGCAGCGTTCTCCCGCGGAACGCCGAGCAGTACTTC. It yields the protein CSVLPRNAEQYF.

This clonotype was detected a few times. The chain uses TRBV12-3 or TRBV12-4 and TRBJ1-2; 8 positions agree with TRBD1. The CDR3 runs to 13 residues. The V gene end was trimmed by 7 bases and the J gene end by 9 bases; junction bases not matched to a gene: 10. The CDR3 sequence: CASTRGQGSSYTF. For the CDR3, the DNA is TGTGCCAGCACCCGCGGACAGGGAAGTAGCTACACCTTC.

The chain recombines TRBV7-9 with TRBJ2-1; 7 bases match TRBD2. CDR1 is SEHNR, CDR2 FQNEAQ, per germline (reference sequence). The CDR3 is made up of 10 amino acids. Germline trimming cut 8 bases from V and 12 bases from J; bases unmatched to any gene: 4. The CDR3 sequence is CASGRVGQFF. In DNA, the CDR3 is TGTGCCAGCGGGAGGGTGGGGCAGTTCTTC.

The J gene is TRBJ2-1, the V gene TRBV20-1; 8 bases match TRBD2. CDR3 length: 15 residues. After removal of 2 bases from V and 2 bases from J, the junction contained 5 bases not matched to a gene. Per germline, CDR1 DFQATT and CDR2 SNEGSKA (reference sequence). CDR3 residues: CSARRSGGPYNEQFF. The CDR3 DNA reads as TGCAGTGCTAGAAGGTCGGGAGGGCCCTACAATGAGCAGTTCTTC.